Below are 4 T cell receptor beta chains sequenced from a single sample in a study of OX40 agonist ivuxolimab in advanced cancers. TCRdb keeps only in-frame clones here, not all; method: immunoSEQ multiplex PCR. The sample contains roughly 100,000 clones, around 90% of which appear only once. The source was CD4+ or CD8+ T cells sorted from blood, collected in a trial of the OX40 agonist ivuxolimab. These TCRs come from an adult with an advanced solid tumor such as melanoma, head and neck, liver or kidney cancer.

This chain joins TRBV5-6 and TRBJ2-7, with 10 bases identical to TRBD1. V lost 5 bases, J lost 2 bases, and 4 bases stayed unmatched. The germline V gene encodes CDR1 SGHDT and CDR2 YYEEEE. The CDR3 contains 14 residues. The CDR3 reads CASSLGQGAYEQYF. The DNA for the CDR3 is TGTGCCAGCAGTCTAGGACAGGGGGCCTACGAGCAGTACTTC.

This clone has a handful of counts. The chain employs TRBV4-3 and TRBJ1-6; D is unclear. Trimming shortened V by 1 base and J by 8 bases, and 6 bases separated the two germline ends. Germline CDR1 is LGHNA and CDR2 is YSLEER. The CDR3 contains 13 residues. CDR3 coding DNA: TGCGCCAGCAGCCAAGTGGAGGATTCACCCCTCCACTTT. Amino acid sequence: CASSQVEDSPLHF.

The gene calls are TRBV5-1 and TRBJ2-3; possibly TRBD1 or TRBD2 for D (5 bases each). CDR3 size: 16 residues. Per the germline V gene, CDR1 is SGHRS and CDR2 is YFSETQ. V was pared by 0 bases and J by 5 bases, with 16 bases between. The CDR3 here is CASSLAGGTAGDTQYF. The CDR3 DNA is TGCGCCAGCAGCTTGGCTGGGGGAACCGCCGGAGATACGCAGTATTTT.

V and J are TRBV28 and TRBJ1-1, with 11 bases that match TRBD1. Germline loops: CDR1 MDHEN, CDR2 SYDVKM. V shed 4 bases and J 11 bases; nucleotides not matched to a gene: 6. The CDR3 contains 13 residues. The CDR3 reads CASSSGQGAGAFF. The CDR3, as DNA: TGTGCCAGCAGTTCCGGACAGGGGGCGGGCGCTTTCTTT. Complete variable domain (other parts from reference TRBV28 and TRBJ1-1): DVKVTQSSRYLVKRTGEKVFLECVQDMDHENMFWYRQDPGLGLRLIYFSYDVKMKEKGDIPEGYSVSREKKERFSLILESASTNQTSMYLCASSSGQGAGAFFGQGTRLTVV.